The present entry profiles one TCR beta chain with its context. Its antigen is not known. This entry comes from a study of cytomegalovirus exposure and HLA in healthy donors. Overall study findings and caveats: CMV antigen specificity of a few CMV-associated chains was confirmed in vitro. Using a false discovery rate of 0.05, a later analysis showed that approximately 16,000 TCR beta sequences were associated with HLA alleles.

The ends lost 2 bases at V and 11 bases at J; junction bases unmatched: 5. The length of the CDR3 is 12 residues. CDR1 is GTSNPN and CDR2 is SVGIG in the germline V gene (reference sequence). Samples came from healthy bone marrow donors. PCR used 60 Vbeta primers and 13 Jbeta primers. Sequencing used immunoSEQ multiplex PCR; TCRdb keeps in-frame clones, though not all of them. The data contain about 130,000 clones, 78% of them singletons. The chain links TRBV30 to TRBJ1-1; 10 bases align to TRBD1. Sequencing used PBMCs. The receptor was isolated from a woman between 40 and 55 years old in good health and CMV-seronegative. This CDR3 reads CAWSHGTGAAFF. DNA of the CDR3: TGTGCCTGGAGTCACGGGACAGGGGCGGCTTTCTTT.